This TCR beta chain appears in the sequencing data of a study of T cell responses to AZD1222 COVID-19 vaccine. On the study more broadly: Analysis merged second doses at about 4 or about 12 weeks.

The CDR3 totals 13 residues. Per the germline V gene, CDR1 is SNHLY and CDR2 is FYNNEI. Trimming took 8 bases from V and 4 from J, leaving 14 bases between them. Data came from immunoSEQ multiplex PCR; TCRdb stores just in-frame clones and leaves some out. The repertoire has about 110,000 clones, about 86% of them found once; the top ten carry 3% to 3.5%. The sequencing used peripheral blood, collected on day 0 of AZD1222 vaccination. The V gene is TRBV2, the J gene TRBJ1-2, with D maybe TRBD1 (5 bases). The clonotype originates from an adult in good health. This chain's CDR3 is CASLKTASYGYTF. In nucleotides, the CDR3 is TGTGCCAGCCTAAAGACAGCCTCCTATGGCTACACCTTC.